This TCR beta chain was captured by sequencing in a study of naive and memory T cell subsets. Study results and caveats: A few larger clonotypes appeared in naive repertoires, especially CD8, possibly memory cells re-expressing CD45RA.

This clonotype has at least ten counts. The target antigen is unknown. Both TRBC1 and TRBC2 were covered by a beta constant-region primer of two equimolar oligonucleotides. The ligated cDNA underwent four PCR rounds using SP2 and nested alpha and beta constant-region primers. One entry per CDR3 protein, called by TCRdb with MiXCR from the UMI-ligation and nested PCR reads. The sample lists 150,000 or so distinct CDR3 sequences; approximately 24% were seen once. The CDR3 sequence is 12 residues long. Germline V CDR1 and CDR2: SQVTM, ANQGSEA. V was trimmed by 4 bases and J by 1 base, leaving 8 bases between them.

Source material: naive CD4+ T cells from blood. This TCR was sampled from a human donor in good health. V and J are TRBV29-1 and TRBJ2-7, with D unclear. CDR3 DNA sequence: TGCAGCGTTGTGGTCCAGTCCTACGAGCAGTACTTC. Translating gives CSVVVQSYEQYF.